The T cell receptor (beta chain) under discussion was sequenced for a study of T cell responses to AZD1222 COVID-19 vaccine. V was trimmed by 4 bases and J by 4 bases, leaving 13 bases between them. Germline V gene lookup returns CDR1 LGHNA and CDR2 YSLEER. The CDR3 has 15 amino acids. This clone was counted only a few times. Its matching antigen is unknown. Regarding the study as a whole: Unmutated regions of variants are reportedly targeted by nearly half of spike-specific TCRs. White British donors predominated, females outnumbered males, and clonal diversity was possibly underestimated. Spike was spanned by vaccine-associated CD4 TCRs, which were dominant at 160-218 and 743-854. Only a handful of AZD1222 recipients, several in all, had baseline seropositivity.

Some clones are missing from TCRdb's copy, which holds only in-frame ones; the method was immunoSEQ multiplex PCR. The data show over 130,000 clones, 80% to 95% seen once. The starting material was peripheral blood, obtained 28 days after the second AZD1222 dose. The chain uses TRBV4-3 and TRBJ1-4; perhaps TRBD1 as D (6 bases). The origin of this receptor is an adult who received the AZD1222 COVID-19 vaccine. CDR3 bases: TGCGCCAGCAGCCCCACAGGGAGGAATAATGAAAAACTGTTTTTT. Protein: CASSPTGRNNEKLFF.